These T cell receptor beta chains were read from a single sample in a study of T cell responses to AZD1222 COVID-19 vaccine. Some clones are missing from TCRdb's copy, which holds only in-frame ones; the method was immunoSEQ multiplex PCR. The sample lists 95,000 to 150,000 clones, about nine tenths occurring once. The starting material was peripheral blood, obtained on day 0 of AZD1222 vaccination. Source of these receptors: an adult in good health. Both conserved end residues are part of each CDR3. D genes are given only for firm matches. Size is omitted from some rows. Given values are once, few, many or a class for expanded clones.

NA,TRBJ1-1,NA,TRBV14,TGTGCCAGCAGCCCTTTCGCCAGGAACACTGAAGCTTTCTTT,CASSPFARNTEAFF
NA,TRBJ2-1,TRBD2,TRBV4-3,TGCGCCAGCAGCCAATTTAGCGGGGGGCTGGGTGAGCAGTTCTTC,CASSQFSGGLGEQFF
NA,TRBJ1-1,NA,TRBV18,TGTGCCAGCTCACCCGGGGAATCCCTTGAAGCTTTCTTT,CASSPGESLEAFF
NA,TRBJ1-2,NA,TRBV27,TGTGCCAGCAGCCCCGACAGGACAAGAAGGTCCTATGGCTACACCTTC,CASSPDRTRRSYGYTF
once,TRBJ2-7,NA,TRBV6-1,TGTGCCAGCAGTGAACAGGACCGTTACGAGCAGTACTTC,CASSEQDRYEQYF
NA,TRBJ1-1,NA,TRBV12-3/TRBV12-4,TGTGCCAGCAGCTTCGTGGGGGGCACTGAAGCTTTCTTT,CASSFVGGTEAFF
NA,TRBJ2-5,TRBD2,TRBV6-6,TGTGCCAGCAGCCCAGGACTAGCGGCCCAGTACTTC,CASSPGLAAQYF
NA,TRBJ2-2,TRBD2,TRBV4-3,TGCGCCAGCAGCCCCGGCCTAGCGGACACCGGGGAGCTGTTTTTT,CASSPGLADTGELFF
NA,TRBJ1-6,NA,TRBV19,TGTGCCAGTAATGGGGGTACCTATAATTCACCCCTCCACTTT,CASNGGTYNSPLHF
few,TRBJ1-1,NA,TRBV5-1,TGCGCCAGCAGCTCTGGCCAGGGGAGGAGCACTGAAGCTTTCTTT,CASSSGQGRSTEAFF
NA,TRBJ1-6,NA,TRBV15,TGTGCCACCAGCAGAGGTATGGGGAATTCACCCCTCCACTTT,CATSRGMGNSPLHF
few,TRBJ2-2,NA,TRBV7-7,TGTGCCAGCAGCTTAGAGTCAGGCACCGGGGAGCTGTTTTTT,CASSLESGTGELFF
NA,TRBJ2-7,NA,TRBV19,TGTGCCAGTAGTACCGACAGCCAGCTCTACGAGCAGTACTTC,CASSTDSQLYEQYF
few,TRBJ1-5,NA,TRBV10-1,TGCGCCAGCAGCCAGGGGAGTCAGCCCCAGCATTTT,CASSQGSQPQHF
few,TRBJ1-2,NA,TRBV5-1,TGCGCCAGCAGCTTGTCTGTTTGGGAGTATGGCTACACCTTC,CASSLSVWEYGYTF
NA,TRBJ1-2,NA,TRBV9,TGTGCCAGCAGCGGTGAAGGGGTCGGCGGTGGCTACACCTTC,CASSGEGVGGGYTF
NA,TRBJ2-7,TRBD1,TRBV14,TGTGCCAGCAGCCAAGATCGCAGACAGGGGTGGTTTTCCTACGAGCAGTACTTC,CASSQDRRQGWFSYEQYF
NA,TRBJ1-5,TRBD1,TRBV5-5,TGTGCCAGCAGCTTGGGGGGACAGGGGCGAGGGCAGCCCCAGCATTTT,CASSLGGQGRGQPQHF
NA,TRBJ1-6,NA,TRBV14,TGTGCCAGCAGCCAAGTTTCAGGGTCTGATTCACCCCTCCACTTT,CASSQVSGSDSPLHF
NA,TRBJ2-7,NA,TRBV12-3/TRBV12-4,TGTGCCAGCAGTTTAACATTCGAGCAGTACTTC,CASSLTFEQYF
NA,TRBJ2-1,TRBD2,TRBV11-2,TGTGCCAGCAGCTTAATGCTAGCGGGGGGGAATGAGCAGTTCTTC,CASSLMLAGGNEQFF
NA,TRBJ2-1,NA,TRBV11-2,TGTGCCAGCAGCTTAGGGGGTGGGTTGGGCTACAATGAGCAGTTCTTC,CASSLGGGLGYNEQFF
NA,TRBJ2-1,NA,TRBV2,TGTGCCAGCAGTATCGCGAAAAATGAGCAGTTCTTC,CASSIAKNEQFF
few,TRBJ1-5,NA,TRBV19,TGTGCCAGTAGTACGCCCCACGCCTCCAAGCATTTT,CASSTPHASKHF
NA,TRBJ1-2,TRBD1,TRBV5-5,TGTGCCAGCAGCTTGACGCGGGGACAGGTCTATGGCTACACCTTC,CASSLTRGQVYGYTF
NA,TRBJ1-2,NA,TRBV7-2,TGTGCCAGCAGCTTGGGCAGCCTAGGCTACACCTTC,CASSLGSLGYTF
NA,TRBJ2-7,NA,TRBV10-2,TGCGCCAGCACTCCCCGGTACGAGCAGTACTTC,CASTPRYEQYF
NA,TRBJ2-7,TRBD1,TRBV27,TGTGCCAGCAGTTCCGGACAGGGCCTTATCTCCTACGAGCAGTACTTC,CASSSGQGLISYEQYF
NA,TRBJ1-2,NA,TRBV7-9,TGTGCCAGCAGTCAGGCCCGGACGGGAGGCTATGGCTACACCTTC,CASSQARTGGYGYTF
once,TRBJ1-1,TRBD1,TRBV18,TGTGCCAGCTCACCCACGACAGGGGAGACTGAAGCTTTCTTT,CASSPTTGETEAFF
once,TRBJ1-6,TRBD1,TRBV6-5,TGTGCCAGCAGTTACCGAAACAGGGGAGGTAATTCACCCCTCCACTTT,CASSYRNRGGNSPLHF
NA,TRBJ2-1,NA,TRBV30,TGTGCCTGGAGGGATACCGGGCCGCGCGGGCCTGAGCAGTTCTTC,CAWRDTGPRGPEQFF
once,TRBJ1-2,NA,TRBV20-1,TGCAGTGCTAGTACTCACAGGGAGTCTAACTATGGCTACACCTTC,CSASTHRESNYGYTF
NA,TRBJ2-1,TRBD2,TRBV6-5,TGTGCCAGCAGGACGGGGGGGGAATACAATGAGCAGTTCTTC,CASRTGGEYNEQFF
NA,TRBJ2-1,NA,TRBV14,TGTGCCAGCAGCTTACGGCGGGGGCCCCCTGGGAATGAGCAGTTCTTC,CASSLRRGPPGNEQFF
NA,TRBJ2-1,NA,TRBV6-2/TRBV6-3,TGTGCCAGCAGTGACAGGTCCGCTGAGCAGTTCTTC,CASSDRSAEQFF
NA,TRBJ1-2,NA,TRBV19,TGTGCCAGTAGCCCGCGCGGGGAAGGGTATGGCTACACCTTC,CASSPRGEGYGYTF
NA,TRBJ1-1,TRBD1,TRBV6-5,TGTGCCACCCTGGGACAGGCCATTAACACTGAAGCTTTCTTT,CATLGQAINTEAFF
NA,TRBJ1-2,TRBD1,TRBV2,TGTGCCAGCAGTATACAGGGGGTAACTCAAGGCTACACCTTC,CASSIQGVTQGYTF
NA,TRBJ2-7,NA,TRBV19,TGTGCCAGTAAGTCGGCAGACAGCGCCAGCTCCTACGAGCAGTACTTC,CASKSADSASSYEQYF
NA,TRBJ1-3,NA,TRBV6-1,TGTGCCAGCAGTGACAGGGGTAGAAACACCATATATTTT,CASSDRGRNTIYF
NA,TRBJ2-1,NA,TRBV7-6,TGTGCCAGCAGCTTAGTTTCGGGACATCGGTACAATGAGCAGTTCTTC,CASSLVSGHRYNEQFF
NA,TRBJ1-4,NA,TRBV6-5,TGTGCCAGCAGTTACAGGATACAGGCGGTTAATGAAAAACTGTTTTTT,CASSYRIQAVNEKLFF
NA,TRBJ1-6,NA,TRBV19,TGTGCCAGTAGTGCAACGGACACCTCTTATAATTCACCCCTCCACTTT,CASSATDTSYNSPLHF
NA,TRBJ1-1,NA,TRBV9,TGTGCCAGCAGCGTAGAAAGGACACGGAGTCAAGCTTTCTTT,CASSVERTRSQAFF
NA,TRBJ1-3,NA,TRBV4-1,TGCGCCAGCAGCCAAGATCGGTACAGGGCCATCTCTGGAAACACCATATATTTT,CASSQDRYRAISGNTIYF
NA,TRBJ1-2,TRBD1,TRBV6-5,TGTGCCAGCAGTTACAGTAGGGGACAGTACTATGGCTACACCTTC,CASSYSRGQYYGYTF
NA,TRBJ2-7,TRBD2,TRBV5-6,TGTGCCAGCAGTTCGGGGGGAGCGGGTGCAGGCGAGCAGTACTTC,CASSSGGAGAGEQYF
NA,TRBJ2-3,NA,TRBV27,TGTGCCAGCAGTTTCACTGGGGATACGCAGTATTTT,CASSFTGDTQYF
NA,TRBJ1-2,NA,TRBV5-5,TGTGCCAGCAGCTTACTTCCCGAGAACTATGGCTACACCTTC,CASSLLPENYGYTF
NA,TRBJ1-6,NA,TRBV27,TGTGCCAGCAGTTTAAGGCGGGAGTCACCCCTCCACTTT,CASSLRRESPLHF
NA,TRBJ1-2,NA,TRBV3-1/TRBV3-2,TGTGCCAGCAGCCAAGATCAGGCCTCCTTCTATGGCTACACCTTC,CASSQDQASFYGYTF
few,TRBJ1-2,TRBD1,TRBV6-4,TGTGCCAGCAGCGACCGGGACAGCTATGGCTACACCTTC,CASSDRDSYGYTF
NA,TRBJ1-2,NA,TRBV6-5,TGTGCCAGCACCGACACCTATGGCTACACCTTC,CASTDTYGYTF